The 32 T cell receptor beta chains given below trace back to one sample, sequenced in a study of T cell repertoires in cytomegalovirus infection. One entry per CDR3 protein, called by TCRdb with MiXCR from the reads. This table has under 70,000 distinct CDR3 sequences, 25% to 40% appearing once. The antigens for these receptors are not known. The material sequenced was PBMCs, sequenced either directly or after in vitro stimulation (not recorded which). Receptors originate from a human donor in good health (CMV status not recorded). Some clones in this sample may be carry-over from other donors' samples.

This clonotype was seen at least ten times. V gene TRBV7-2 combines with J gene TRBJ1-1, with D unclear. CDR1 is SGHTA, CDR2 FQGNSA, per germline. The CDR3 contains 14 residues. Trimming stripped 1 base from V and 11 bases from J, with 17 bases between. CDR3 nucleotide sequence: TGTGCCAGCAGCTTAGTCATGCGGTCCGCCCTTGCTTTCTTT. Protein sequence: CASSLVMRSALAFF.

The genes are TRBV12-3 or TRBV12-4 and TRBJ2-3; no reliable D call. This CDR3 spans 12 amino acids. Trimming stripped 8 bases from V and 2 bases from J, with 8 bases between. The CDR3 sequence is CASADLTDTQYF. The CDR3 nucleotides are TGTGCCAGCGCGGATCTCACAGATACGCAGTATTTT.

This clonotype was recorded only once. J is TRBJ2-3 and V is TRBV15, with D possibly being TRBD1 or TRBD2 (5 bases each). The CDR3 runs 16 residues. The germline gives CDR1 LNHNV, CDR2 YYDKDF (reference sequence). The V end lost 0 bases, the J end lost 1 base, and 11 bases lay between the germline ends. CDR3 region: CATSRDEGWGTDTQYF. CDR3 in DNA: TGTGCCACCAGCAGAGATGAGGGGTGGGGCACAGATACGCAGTATTTT.

This clonotype was picked up one time. This sequence joins TRBV25-1 and TRBJ1-1; D gene unclear. V was pared by 10 bases and J by 1 base, with 13 bases between. The CDR3 consists of 13 residues. Per germline, CDR1 MGHDK and CDR2 SYGVNS. CDR3 DNA: TGTGCCACCCAATCGCGCGGGAACACTGAAGCTTTCTTT. Encoded protein: CATQSRGNTEAFF.

This clonotype turned up a few times. The chain's CDR3 is CASSLMEWDSYEQYF. Written as DNA, the CDR3 is TGTGCCAGCAGCTTAATGGAGTGGGATTCCTACGAGCAGTACTTC. This chain joins TRBV7-9 and TRBJ2-7; no firm D call. The V and J ends lost 2 bases and 1 base respectively, with 12 bases between them. Germline V CDR1 and CDR2: SEHNR, FQNEAQ (reference sequence). This CDR3 is built from 15 residues.

This clonotype was detected only a few times. The CDR3 protein is CASSPIIQGAYGYTF. CDR3 coding DNA: TGTGCCAGCAGTCCGATCATACAAGGAGCCTATGGCTACACCTTC. V usage is TRBV6-1 and J usage is TRBJ1-2; no reliable D call. Germline V gives CDR1 MNHNS, CDR2 SASEGT. Trimming took 5 bases from V and 4 from J, leaving 17 bases between them. There are 15 residues in the CDR3.

This clonotype has a handful of counts. The genes are TRBV20-1 and TRBJ1-6, with D perhaps matching TRBD1 (5 bases). The length of the CDR3 is 14 residues. V was pared by 0 bases and J by 7 bases, with 10 bases between. Germline CDR1 DFQATT, CDR2 SNEGSKA (reference sequence). The CDR3 reads CSAREGQPNSPLHF. The DNA for the CDR3 is TGCAGTGCTAGAGAGGGGCAGCCGAATTCACCCCTCCACTTT.

V gene TRBV4-1 combines with J gene TRBJ1-4; the D is unclear. V was pared by 0 bases and J by 0 bases, with 5 bases between. Per the germline V gene, CDR1 is MGHRA and CDR2 is YSYEKL. CDR3 length: 15 amino acids. This chain's CDR3 is CASSQESATNEKLFF. Written as DNA, the CDR3 is TGCGCCAGCAGCCAAGAGTCGGCAACTAATGAAAAACTGTTTTTT.

The table lists this clonotype with many counts. V gene TRBV7-8 combines with J gene TRBJ1-6; possibly TRBD1 for D (5 bases). Germline V CDR1 and CDR2: SGHVS, FQNEAQ. V was clipped by 2 bases and J by 11 bases, with 13 bases between them. The CDR3 sequence is 14 residues long. The CDR3 DNA reads as TGTGCCAGCAGCTTATCAGGGTTCGTAGCACCCCTCCACTTT. Encoded protein: CASSLSGFVAPLHF.

The gene calls are TRBV19 and TRBJ1-5; 8 bases map to TRBD1. Germline CDR1 is LNHDA and CDR2 is SQIVND (reference sequence). Trimming cost V 8 bases and J 0 bases; bases outside gene matches: 6. The CDR3 totals 15 residues. The DNA of the CDR3 is TGTGCCAGTCGGGACAGGATGAATAGCAATCAGCCCCAGCATTTT. Translation gives CASRDRMNSNQPQHF.

The DNA of the CDR3 is TGCAGTGCTTTAGCGGGGGGGTACTACAATGAGCAGTTCTTC. It yields the protein CSALAGGYYNEQFF. V and J are TRBV20-1 and TRBJ2-1, with TRBD2 matching over 11 bases. Trimming removed 5 bases from V and 3 bases from J; junction bases left unmatched: 3. CDR1 DFQATT and CDR2 SNEGSKA come from the germline V gene (reference sequence). The CDR3 is made up of 14 amino acids.

V usage is TRBV19 and J usage is TRBJ2-1, with a possible D match to TRBD1 (6 bases). V lost 5 bases and J 8 bases, leaving 16 bases between the germline ends. Germline V gene sequence: CDR1 LNHDA, CDR2 SQIVND (reference sequence). The CDR3 covers 14 residues. CDR3 coding DNA: TGTGCCAGTAGTCGCCAACAGGGTACCGATGAGCAGTTCTTC. It codes for CASSRQQGTDEQFF.

This clonotype was recorded many times. This chain connects TRBV7-8 to TRBJ2-3; 9 bases map to TRBD1. The CDR3 is 15 residues long. Germline V lookup: CDR1 SGHVS, CDR2 FQNEAQ. V trimming: 5 bases; J trimming: 2 bases; junction bases outside the gene matches: 5. CDR3 nucleotides: TGTGCCAGCAGCCCGAACAGGGGGCCCACAGATACGCAGTATTTT. It translates to CASSPNRGPTDTQYF.

This clonotype was picked up many times. This sequence joins TRBV7-9 and TRBJ2-2, with TRBD2 as a possible D gene (5 bases). The CDR3 loop spans 14 amino acids. V lost 5 bases and J 1 base, leaving 8 bases between the germline ends. Per germline, CDR1 SEHNR and CDR2 FQNEAQ (reference sequence). As DNA, the CDR3 is TGTGCCAGCAGCCCCCGGGGGAACACCGGGGAGCTGTTTTTT. As protein: CASSPRGNTGELFF.

This clonotype showed up just a few times. The chain carries TRBV28 and TRBJ1-5; D perhaps matches TRBD1 (6 bases). Germline loops: CDR1 MDHEN, CDR2 SYDVKM. V lost 6 bases to trimming and J lost 3 bases, with 15 bases between them. CDR3 length: 15 residues. The CDR3 sequence: CASSRGREINQPQHF. In DNA, the CDR3 is TGTGCCAGCAGCAGGGGCCGAGAAATCAATCAGCCCCAGCATTTT.

This clonotype was counted only a few times. The rearrangement links TRBV4-2 to TRBJ2-7; no firm D call. V was trimmed by 0 bases and J by 5 bases, leaving 11 bases between them. In germline, CDR1 is LGHNA, CDR2 YNFKEQ. This CDR3 contains 14 residues. CDR3 sequence: CASSQDLELHEQYF. Written as DNA, the CDR3 is TGTGCCAGCAGCCAAGATCTGGAACTACACGAGCAGTACTTC.

This clonotype has only a few counts. This chain joins TRBV7-9 and TRBJ2-6; D is possibly TRBD1 (6 bases). Trimming removed 4 bases at V and 0 bases at J, with 16 bases between. The CDR3 extends over 18 amino acids. Germline loops: CDR1 SEHNR, CDR2 FQNEAQ (reference sequence). This chain's CDR3 is CASSSRTEIISGANVLTF. CDR3 coding DNA: TGTGCCAGCAGCTCTCGGACAGAAATTATCTCTGGGGCCAACGTCCTGACTTTC.

The chain joins TRBV10-2 to TRBJ2-3; possibly TRBD2 for D (7 bases). V lost 2 bases, J lost 3 bases, and 21 bases lay in between. CDR1 and CDR2 (germline): WSHSY, SAAADI. The CDR3 is 18 residues long. CDR3 sequence: CASSEILAAGALTDTQYF. CDR3 sequence (DNA): TGCGCCAGCAGTGAGATTTTGGCGGCGGGGGCCTTGACAGATACGCAGTATTTT.

This clonotype came up many times. The CDR3 region is CASSLAPGREQFF. The CDR3 nucleotides are TGTGCCAGCAGCTTGGCCCCGGGTCGAGAGCAGTTCTTC. The genes are TRBV5-8 and TRBJ2-1; D remains unclear. The CDR3 totals 13 residues. V lost 0 bases to trimming and J lost 10 bases, with 11 bases between them. CDR1 is SGHTS, CDR2 YDEGEE, per germline.

A few counts support this clonotype. The rearrangement uses TRBV6-6 and TRBJ2-7; D not certain. This CDR3 is built from 12 residues. V was pared by 0 bases and J by 9 bases, with 9 bases between. In germline, CDR1 is MNHNY, CDR2 SVGAGI (reference sequence). DNA of the CDR3: TGTGCCAGCAGTTACTCGAATGGGGTGCAGTACTTC. Translating it yields CASSYSNGVQYF.

This clonotype showed up just a few times. The V and J genes are TRBV4-3 and TRBJ2-3; tentatively, D is TRBD2 (5 bases). From germline, CDR1 is LGHNA and CDR2 YSLEER. Trimming took off 1 base at V and 5 bases at J, with 13 bases between the two ends. This CDR3 contains 15 residues. The CDR3 here is CASSQGGASQDTQYF. CDR3 nucleotide sequence: TGCGCCAGCAGCCAAGGTGGCGCTAGCCAAGATACGCAGTATTTT.

This clonotype was seen at least ten times. The V and J genes are TRBV6-1 and TRBJ1-1; D gene uncertain. This CDR3 contains 14 residues. V was clipped by 6 bases and J by 6 bases, with 17 bases between them. In germline, CDR1 is MNHNS, CDR2 SASEGT. The CDR3 DNA is TGTGCCAGCAGCCGGGGTATACCCGCCGCTGAAGCTTTCTTT. As protein: CASSRGIPAAEAFF.

A single count supports this clonotype. This chain connects TRBV2 to TRBJ1-2, with no clear D. This CDR3 region has 14 residues. Germline CDR1 SNHLY, CDR2 FYNNEI. The V gene lost 5 bases and the J gene lost 4 bases, with 14 bases spanning the gap. CDR3 protein: CASSSRATLYGYTF. The CDR3 DNA follows: TGTGCCAGCAGTTCGCGGGCCACTCTCTATGGCTACACCTTC.

The chain is built from TRBV6-6 and TRBJ1-3, with TRBD1 matching 7 bases. V was pared by 5 bases and J by 4 bases, with 17 bases of the junction left unmatched. There are 18 residues in the CDR3. CDR1 and CDR2 (germline): MNHNY, SVGAGI (reference sequence). The CDR3 reads CASSALGTGATPGNTIYF. The CDR3, as DNA: TGTGCCAGCAGTGCGTTAGGAACAGGGGCAACCCCCGGAAACACCATATATTTT.

This sequence joins TRBV29-1 and TRBJ1-1; TRBD1 matches 8 bases. Germline V gene lookup returns CDR1 SQVTM and CDR2 ANQGSEA. With V trimmed by 6 bases and J by 4 bases, 7 bases remained unmatched. This CDR3 has 13 amino acids. The CDR3: CSVRTGLSTEAFF. The CDR3 DNA sequence: TGCAGCGTGCGGACAGGGTTGAGCACTGAAGCTTTCTTT.

The rearrangement uses TRBV28 and TRBJ1-2; TRBD1 aligns across 8 bases. This CDR3 contains 14 residues. Germline lookup yields CDR1 MDHEN and CDR2 SYDVKM. With 8 bases clipped from V and 2 bases from J, the junction kept 7 bases outside the gene matches. In DNA, the CDR3 is TGTGCCAGCCGACCGGGACAGGTCAACTATGGCTACACCTTC. Its translation is CASRPGQVNYGYTF.

This clonotype was found a few times. The chain couples TRBV12-3 or TRBV12-4 to TRBJ1-1; D gene unclear. Deletions cut 5 bases from V and 1 base from J, with 11 bases between. The CDR3 is 14 residues long. This CDR3 is CASSQWFQNTEAFF. CDR3 DNA: TGTGCCAGCAGTCAGTGGTTCCAGAACACTGAAGCTTTCTTT.

The CDR3 nucleotides read TGTGCCAGCAGCTTATCGGGACAGTACGAGCAGTACTTC. Its translation: CASSLSGQYEQYF. V usage is TRBV7-2 and J usage is TRBJ2-7; 7 positions match TRBD1. This CDR3 has 13 residues. With 2 bases clipped from V and 4 bases from J, the junction kept 2 bases outside the gene matches. Per germline, CDR1 SGHTA and CDR2 FQGNSA.

The table lists this clonotype with a few counts. The chain recombines TRBV6-5 with TRBJ1-2; TRBD1 might be the D (5 bases). This CDR3 has 17 amino acids. V was pared by 0 bases and J by 3 bases, with 17 bases between. Germline values: CDR1 MNHEY, CDR2 SVGAGI. CDR3 sequence reads: CASSYSIRGGSDYGYTF. CDR3 bases: TGTGCCAGCAGTTACTCGATCCGGGGGGGGTCTGACTATGGCTACACCTTC.

The gene calls are TRBV19 and TRBJ2-2; TRBD2 matches at 14 bases. Looked up from germline, CDR1 is LNHDA and CDR2 is SQIVND (reference sequence). The J segment lost 1 base and the V segment lost 8 bases, leaving 12 bases of the junction unmatched. The CDR3 totals 19 residues. The CDR3 protein is CASRRYVGLAGGNTGELFF. The CDR3 nucleotides are TGTGCCAGTCGACGCTACGTAGGACTAGCGGGGGGGAACACCGGGGAGCTGTTTTTT. Using reference TRBV19 and TRBJ2-2 for the parts outside the CDR3, the full variable domain is DGGITQSPKYLFRKEGQNVTLSCEQNLNHDAMYWYRQDPGQGLRLIYYSQIVNDFQKGDIAEGYSVSREKKESFPLTVTSAQKNPTAFYLCASRRYVGLAGGNTGELFFGEGSRLTVL.

This clonotype was recorded a few times. This sequence joins TRBV12-3 or TRBV12-4 and TRBJ2-7; D perhaps matches TRBD1 (6 bases). V was cut by 5 bases and J by 1 base, with 12 bases left in between. The CDR3 runs to 14 residues. CDR3 sequence reads: CASSPGTSSYEQYF. In DNA, the CDR3 is TGTGCCAGCAGTCCCGGGACAAGTTCCTACGAGCAGTACTTC.

This clonotype was seen more than once but under ten times. This chain uses TRBV6-1 with TRBJ2-5; D not resolved. This CDR3 region has 14 residues. The germline V gene has CDR1 MNHNS and CDR2 SASEGT. Trimming stripped 5 bases from V and 2 bases from J, with 12 bases between. The CDR3 reads CASSSGPLQETQYF. The CDR3 DNA is TGTGCCAGCAGTTCAGGACCTCTTCAAGAGACCCAGTACTTC.